The 25 T cell receptor beta chains reported below all come from one sample, sequenced in a study of cytotoxic CD8 clonotypes in ibrutinib-treated CLL. The data were produced by immunoSEQ multiplex PCR, yet TCRdb's version contains in-frame clones alone and is incomplete. The sample lists 55,000 to 80,000 clones, less than 75% occurring once. The material sequenced was PBMCs, taken after 12 months of ibrutinib treatment. The receptor set was obtained from a human donor with chronic lymphocytic leukemia.

The CDR3 reads CASSLVLTGQETQYF. CDR3 in DNA: TGTGCCAGCAGTTTAGTATTGACAGGGCAAGAGACCCAGTACTTC. This chain connects TRBV28 to TRBJ2-5; TRBD1 aligns across 7 bases. Germline CDR1 and CDR2: MDHEN and SYDVKM. J lost 2 bases, V lost 2 bases, and 5 bases had no gene match. The CDR3 runs to 15 residues.

This clone was seen many times. The chain has TRBV30 and TRBJ1-1, with D perhaps TRBD1 (5 bases). Trimming left V 3 bases short and J 10 bases short, with 12 bases between. CDR1 and CDR2 (germline): GTSNPN, SVGIG (reference sequence). The CDR3 is 11 amino acids. CDR3 loop: CAWSRQGIAFF. The CDR3 coding sequence is TGTGCCTGGAGCAGGCAGGGAATAGCTTTCTTT.

The chain employs TRBV27 and TRBJ1-1; D is unclear. Germline V CDR1 and CDR2: MNHEY, SMNVEV (reference sequence). The CDR3 covers 15 residues. With 3 bases removed from V and 4 bases from J, the gap between germline ends came to 15 bases. The CDR3 nucleotides are TGTGCCAGCAGTTTCAATCCGGGTGGCGCCACTGAAGCTTTCTTT. Translation: CASSFNPGGATEAFF.

This chain connects TRBV27 to TRBJ1-2; no clear D gene. V was trimmed by 5 bases and J by 1 base, leaving 14 bases between them. The CDR3 is 15 residues long. Germline V gives CDR1 MNHEY, CDR2 SMNVEV (reference sequence). CDR3 protein: CASSPIGRVNYGYTF. CDR3 coding DNA: TGTGCCAGCAGTCCAATAGGACGCGTTAACTATGGCTACACCTTC.

The chain combines TRBV29-1 with TRBJ1-1; tentatively, D is TRBD1 (6 bases). Trimming cost V 5 bases and J 1 base, with 17 bases left between them. Germline CDR1 and CDR2: SQVTM and ANQGSEA. This CDR3 is built from 15 residues. CDR3 amino acids: CSVSSIGGRNTEAFF. As DNA, the CDR3 is TGCAGCGTTTCATCGATAGGGGGGAGGAACACTGAAGCTTTCTTT. Filled out from reference TRBV29-1 and TRBJ1-1, the complete variable domain reads SAVISQKPSRDICQRGTSLTIQCQVDSQVTMMFWYRQQPGQSLTLIATANQGSEATYESGFVIDKFPISRPNLTFSTLTVSNMSPEDSSIYLCSVSSIGGRNTEAFFGQGTRLTVV.

The V gene is TRBV6-1, the J gene TRBJ1-3; D unresolved. Germline-derived CDR1 and CDR2 are MNHNS and SASEGT. V gave up 2 bases and J gave up 0 bases, with 11 bases separating them. The length of the CDR3 is 16 residues. In DNA, the CDR3 is TGTGCCAGCAGTGAACCTACGGGTCCCTCTGGAAACACCATATATTTT. Its protein is CASSEPTGPSGNTIYF.

The chain combines TRBV27 with TRBJ1-4, with D possibly being TRBD1 (6 bases). V lost 4 bases, J lost 14 bases, and 11 bases lay in between. Germline CDR1 is MNHEY and CDR2 is SMNVEV (reference sequence). This CDR3 is built from 11 residues. The CDR3 DNA is TGTGCCAGCAGTTACCGAGGACAGCTGTTTTTT. Amino acid sequence: CASSYRGQLFF.

This clone was observed a few times. The V and J genes are TRBV5-6 and TRBJ2-7, with 9 bases that match TRBD1. After removal of 2 bases from V and 3 bases from J, the junction contained 9 bases not matched to a gene. The CDR3 has 16 amino acids. Germline CDR1 and CDR2: SGHDT and YYEEEE. The CDR3 region has the DNA TGTGCCAGCAGCTTTAGGACAGGGGCAATTATCTACGAGCAGTACTTC. Translated: CASSFRTGAIIYEQYF.

The chain combines TRBV6-1 with TRBJ2-1; tentatively, D is TRBD1 (5 bases). With 6 bases removed from V and 5 bases from J, the gap between germline ends came to 11 bases. Germline V gene data show CDR1 as MNHNS and CDR2 as SASEGT. CDR3 size: 13 residues. The DNA of the CDR3 is TGTGCCAGCAGCCGACAGAGGAACAATGAGCAGTTCTTC. As protein: CASSRQRNNEQFF.

The J gene is TRBJ1-2, the V gene TRBV11-3; unclear D gene. CDR3 length equals 12 residues. V gave up 3 bases and J gave up 4 bases, with 6 bases separating them. Germline-derived CDR1 and CDR2 are SGHNT and YENEEA. CDR3: CASSFEGYGYTF. The CDR3 DNA reads TGTGCCAGCAGCTTCGAAGGCTATGGCTACACCTTC.

Turning to this clone: One end of the junction does not line up with germline, which may come from a read error. The chain is built from TRBV5-4 and TRBJ2-7, with 7 bases aligning to TRBD1. The CDR3 loop spans 15 amino acids. From germline, CDR1 is SGHNT and CDR2 YYREEE (reference sequence). The DNA of the CDR3 is TGTGCCAGCAGTTTGGCAGGGGGTCGCTCCTACGAGCAGTACTTC. It encodes CASSLAGGRSYEQYF.

V gene TRBV4-1 combines with J gene TRBJ2-7; no firm D call. This CDR3 region has 14 residues. Trimming stripped 4 bases from V and 4 bases from J, with 14 bases between. Looked up from germline, CDR1 is MGHRA and CDR2 is YSYEKL. As DNA, the CDR3 is TGCGCCAGCAGCCCCGCCGGCAGCCGATACGAGCAGTACGTC. Translating gives CASSPAGSRYEQYV.

The chain joins TRBV6-5 to TRBJ2-1; D gene ambiguous. Germline V gives CDR1 MNHEY, CDR2 SVGAGI. The CDR3 is 13 amino acids. Trimming removed 4 bases from V and 12 bases from J, with 16 bases in between. CDR3 DNA sequence: TGTGCCAGCAGTTCTCTCCGCGACCCACGGCAGTTCTTC. Translation: CASSSLRDPRQFF.

This clone showed up just once. The V gene is TRBV2, the J gene TRBJ1-1; 7 bases map to TRBD1. The J segment lost 3 bases and the V segment lost 7 bases, leaving 8 bases of the junction unmatched. Germline V gene sequence: CDR1 SNHLY, CDR2 FYNNEI. The CDR3 is made up of 14 amino acids. Written as DNA, the CDR3 is TGTGCCAGCAAGAAGGGGGCCACGGACACTGAAGCTTTCTTT. This gives the protein CASKKGATDTEAFF.

This rearrangement joins TRBV5-1 to TRBJ1-1, with a possible D match to TRBD1 (5 bases). The CDR3 has 14 residues. V shed 2 bases and J shed 3 bases, with 11 bases lying between them. Germline V gene sequence: CDR1 SGHRS, CDR2 YFSETQ. DNA of the CDR3: TGCGCCAGCAGCTTCAAAGGGGCGTACACTGAAGCTTTCTTT. This codes for CASSFKGAYTEAFF. Supplemented by reference TRBV5-1 and TRBJ1-1, the full variable domain reads KAGVTQTPRYLIKTRGQQVTLSCSPISGHRSVSWYQQTPGQGLQFLFEYFSETQRNKGNFPGRFSGRQFSNSRSEMNVSTLELGDSALYLCASSFKGAYTEAFFGQGTRLTVV.

The genes are TRBV5-4 and TRBJ2-1; 11 positions agree with TRBD2. Germline assignment: CDR1 SGHNT and CDR2 YYREEE (reference sequence). The CDR3 is made up of 16 amino acids. The ends lost 0 bases at V and 7 bases at J; junction bases unmatched: 6. The CDR3 bases are TGTGCCAGCAGCTTGGGTAGCGGGAGGGCGGAAAATGAGCAGTTCTTC. This encodes CASSLGSGRAENEQFF.

This chain links TRBV6-5 with TRBJ1-1, with 7 bases fitting TRBD1. CDR1 MNHEY and CDR2 SVGAGI come from the germline V gene. V shed 7 bases, J shed 1 base, and the junction held 6 bases outside the gene matches. The CDR3 has 14 residues. CDR3 nucleotide sequence: TGTGCCAGCACCCGGACAGGTCCGAACACTGAAGCTTTCTTT. This codes for CASTRTGPNTEAFF.

This clone was observed a handful of times. The rearrangement joins TRBV2 to TRBJ2-1; 16 bases are a match to TRBD2. CDR1 and CDR2 (germline): SNHLY, FYNNEI. Trimming removed 6 bases from V and 0 bases from J; junction bases left unmatched: 5. The length of the CDR3 is 18 residues. CDR3: CASRPGLAGGVSYNEQFF. CDR3 nucleotides: TGTGCCAGCAGGCCGGGACTAGCGGGGGGGGTCTCCTACAATGAGCAGTTCTTC.

This clone was observed a few times. The chain carries TRBV6-4 and TRBJ2-7; 10 bases are shared with TRBD2. Germline lookup yields CDR1 MRHNA and CDR2 SNTAGT. The length of the CDR3 is 17 residues. With 7 bases clipped from V and 8 bases from J, the junction kept 20 bases outside the gene matches. The CDR3 DNA is TGTGCCAGCATCCCACTAGATGCGGGACTAGCGAGAAGGAAGCAGTACTTC. Its protein is CASIPLDAGLARRKQYF.

The CDR3 spells CASSLGTGTGDLPQHF. Here the CDR3 DNA reads TGTGCCAGCAGCTTAGGAACCGGGACAGGGGATCTTCCCCAGCATTTT. The chain couples TRBV7-2 to TRBJ1-5; 10 bases are shared with TRBD1. CDR1 and CDR2 (germline): SGHTA, FQGNSA. This CDR3 has 16 residues. V dropped 1 base and J dropped 10; count of bases not matched to a gene: 10.

This chain's CDR3 is CASSPPYGMGSDTEAFF. In DNA form, the CDR3 reads TGTGCCAGCAGCCCTCCTTACGGAATGGGGTCGGACACTGAAGCTTTCTTT. The rearrangement joins TRBV7-2 to TRBJ1-1; unclear D gene. V was cut by 5 bases and J by 3 bases, with 22 bases left in between. From germline, CDR1 is SGHTA and CDR2 FQGNSA. The CDR3 sequence is 17 residues long.

This clone has a single count. V gene TRBV6-4 combines with J gene TRBJ2-2; D may be TRBD1 (6 bases). The germline V gene has CDR1 MRHNA and CDR2 SNTAGT. Trimming removed 4 bases at V and 2 bases at J, with 11 bases between. CDR3 length: 15 amino acids. CDR3 nucleotides: TGTGCCAGCAGTGTACAGGGATACAACACCGGGGAGCTGTTTTTT. It translates to CASSVQGYNTGELFF.

This clone was recorded a few times. This chain joins TRBV7-9 and TRBJ2-7; a weak D match, TRBD2 (5 bases). Trimming took off 5 bases at V and 0 bases at J, with 11 bases between the two ends. Germline V gene data show CDR1 as SEHNR and CDR2 as FQNEAQ (reference sequence). The CDR3 is 14 amino acids. This CDR3 is CASSISAVSYEQYF. Written as DNA, the CDR3 is TGTGCCAGCAGCATTAGCGCAGTCTCCTACGAGCAGTACTTC.

This clone was seen a handful of times. The rearrangement joins TRBV27 to TRBJ1-5; the D is unclear. V was clipped by 1 base and J by 4 bases, with 8 bases between them. CDR1 is MNHEY, CDR2 SMNVEV, per germline (reference sequence). CDR3 length: 14 amino acids. CDR3 sequence: CASSLFPGNQPQHF. Written as DNA, the CDR3 is TGTGCCAGCAGTTTATTTCCGGGAAATCAGCCCCAGCATTTT.

The rearrangement uses TRBV4-1 and TRBJ1-5, with no clear D. V lost 1 base and J lost 7, with 8 bases in between. CDR3 length equals 13 residues. Germline CDR1 is MGHRA and CDR2 is YSYEKL. In nucleotides, the CDR3 is TGCGCCAGCAGCCAAGGGTTTGGCCAGCCCCAGCATTTT. The encoded protein is CASSQGFGQPQHF.